These 10 T cell receptor beta chains share one sample of origin, sequenced in a study of spatial heterogeneity in lung cancer (dated by TCRdb to between 2017 and 2020). In the paper's terms, the time point label means: sample taken at primary tumor resection. Without any cell sorting, TCR sequencing was performed on whole RNA extracted either from tumor and nontumor lung tissue or from cryopreserved PBMC samples. Libraries were constructed by 5' RACE. TCRdb records NextSeq 500 as the sequencer. TCRdb reprocessed the public reads (quality trimming at Q25 with fastp, clone calling with MiXCR) and kept in-frame beta chains. Identical CDR3 proteins give one entry, which carries the most common genes and DNA. A total of over 45,000 distinct CDR3 sequences appear in this sample, roughly 5% of them only once. The top ten hold 8.5% to 14% of the sample. The material sequenced was PBMCs, taken at surgery. The receptors come from a male donor with early-stage non-small cell lung cancer.

This clonotype was seen ten or more times. V gene TRBV6-2 or TRBV6-3 combines with J gene TRBJ2-7; 7 nucleotides agree with TRBD2. Looked up from germline, CDR1 is MNHEY and CDR2 is SVGEGT. The J segment lost 3 bases and the V segment lost 7 bases, leaving 18 bases of the junction unmatched. CDR3 length equals 17 residues. The chain's CDR3 is CASTTRLGAGAIYEQYF. CDR3 nucleotide sequence: TGTGCCAGCACCACGCGCTTGGGCGCGGGAGCGATCTACGAGCAGTACTTC.

This clonotype was detected many times. The chain links TRBV3-1 to TRBJ2-7; either TRBD1 or TRBD2 may fit D (6 bases each). V dropped 4 bases and J dropped 2 bases, with 18 bases sitting between them. The length of the CDR3 is 16 residues. Germline V CDR1 and CDR2: LGHDT, YNNKEL (reference sequence). CDR3 residues: CASSRGAGNGAYEQYF. The CDR3 DNA follows: TGTGCCAGCAGCCGGGGGGCAGGGAATGGCGCCTACGAGCAGTACTTC.

This clonotype occurred many times. V and J are TRBV9 and TRBJ2-7; D is tentatively TRBD1 or TRBD2 (5 bases each). Between the trimmed V and J ends, which lost 4 bases and 3 bases, there was a span of 20 bases. The V gene's germline CDR1 is SGDLS and CDR2 YYNGEE. The CDR3 sequence is 16 residues long. The CDR3 nucleotides are TGTGCCAGCAGCCCAGGTTGGGACCCAGTGGGCTACGAGCAGTACTTC. As protein: CASSPGWDPVGYEQYF. The full variable domain, its missing parts supplied by reference TRBV9 and TRBJ2-7, is DSGVTQTPKHLITATGQRVTLRCSPRSGDLSVYWYQQSLDQGLQFLIQYYNGEERAKGNILERFSAQQFPDLHSELNLSSLELGDSALYFCASSPGWDPVGYEQYFGPGTRLTVT.

The sample holds many counts of this clonotype. J is TRBJ2-2 and V is TRBV7-2; D gene ambiguous. The V and J ends lost 3 bases and 3 bases respectively, with 14 bases between them. There are 16 residues in the CDR3. Germline V gene lookup returns CDR1 SGHTA and CDR2 FQGNSA. This chain's CDR3 is CASSFPTVRDTGELFF. CDR3 nucleotide sequence: TGTGCCAGCAGCTTCCCCACAGTTCGGGACACCGGGGAGCTGTTTTTT. Full variable domain (remainder filled in from reference TRBV7-2 and TRBJ2-2): GAGVSQSPSNKVTEKGKDVELRCDPISGHTALYWYRQSLGQGLEFLIYFQGNSAPDKSGLPSDRFSAERTGGSVSTLTIQRTQQEDSAVYLCASSFPTVRDTGELFFGEGSRLTVL.

This clonotype has a handful of counts. This chain links TRBV27 with TRBJ2-7; 11 bases match TRBD2. After removal of 5 bases from V and 1 base from J, the junction contained 4 bases not matched to a gene. The CDR3 contains 15 residues. The germline gives CDR1 MNHEY, CDR2 SMNVEV (reference sequence). The CDR3 DNA follows: TGTGCCAGCAGTCCCGGGACTAGCGGTTCCTACGAGCAGTACTTC. Translating gives CASSPGTSGSYEQYF.

This clonotype was seen ten or more times. V gene TRBV20-1 combines with J gene TRBJ1-6, with a tentative D call TRBD1 (5 bases). V lost 2 bases to trimming and J lost 7 bases, with 15 bases between them. The length of the CDR3 is 15 residues. Germline V gene lookup returns CDR1 DFQATT and CDR2 SNEGSKA (reference sequence). CDR3 protein: CSARNPGTQNSPLHF. The CDR3 coding sequence is TGCAGTGCTAGAAATCCCGGGACGCAGAATTCACCCCTCCACTTT.

This clonotype was found many times. This chain links TRBV28 with TRBJ1-1; D is perhaps TRBD1 (6 bases). Germline CDR1 MDHEN, CDR2 SYDVKM. The CDR3 has 13 residues. V was trimmed by 6 bases and J by 9 bases, leaving 17 bases between them. CDR3 sequence: CASSSWGPGKAFF. CDR3 nucleotide sequence: TGTGCCAGCAGCTCCTGGGGGCCCGGGAAAGCTTTCTTT. Using reference TRBV28 and TRBJ1-1 for the parts outside the CDR3, the full variable domain is DVKVTQSSRYLVKRTGEKVFLECVQDMDHENMFWYRQDPGLGLRLIYFSYDVKMKEKGDIPEGYSVSREKKERFSLILESASTNQTSMYLCASSSWGPGKAFFGQGTRLTVV.

This clonotype was observed at least ten times. The chain is built from TRBV20-1 and TRBJ2-2; 8 positions match TRBD2. The CDR3 is 14 amino acids. Germline V lookup: CDR1 DFQATT, CDR2 SNEGSKA (reference sequence). Trimming at V came to 3 bases and at J to 3 bases, leaving 3 bases not matched to a gene. The CDR3 nucleotides read TGCAGTGCTAGCGGGAGGGCCGACACCGGGGAGCTGTTTTTT. It translates to CSASGRADTGELFF.

There are many counts of this clonotype. The chain is built from TRBV24-1 and TRBJ2-5; 8 bases are a match to TRBD1. V gave up 3 bases and J gave up 4 bases; unmatched junction bases: 6. The CDR3 sequence is 15 residues long. CDR1 is KGHDR, CDR2 SFDVKD, per germline. The CDR3 loop reads CATSDPGGEGETQYF. DNA for the CDR3: TGTGCCACCAGTGATCCAGGGGGCGAAGGAGAGACCCAGTACTTC.

This clonotype was detected many times. The chain couples TRBV5-1 to TRBJ2-7, with 7 bases that match TRBD1. Germline trimming cut 0 bases from V and 3 bases from J; bases unmatched to any gene: 12. The CDR3 runs to 17 residues. Per germline, CDR1 SGHRS and CDR2 YFSETQ. The CDR3 DNA follows: TGCGCCAGCAGCTTGGGAGAAACCGGGACAGCCTTCTACGAGCAGTACTTC. This sequence encodes CASSLGETGTAFYEQYF.